A selection of T cell receptor beta chains follows, all from one sample in a study of cytomegalovirus exposure and HLA in healthy donors. Method: immunoSEQ multiplex PCR; TCRdb's copy keeps in-frame clones and lacks some. The sample yields about 110,000 clones, under 85% seen once. What was sequenced was PBMCs. The receptors here all came from a man aged 25-45 years in good health and CMV-seronegative. Both conserved end residues are part of each CDR3.

cdr3_aa | j_call | v_call
CAIKGQRAEAFF | TRBJ1-1 | TRBV10-3
CSGLGQTYEQYF | TRBJ2-7 | TRBV29-1
CASSMRRGEETQYF | TRBJ2-5 | TRBV19
CASSGRLAGGYNEQFF | TRBJ2-1 | TRBV5-1
CASSETGSYEQYF | TRBJ2-7 | TRBV5-8
CASSLNAVSLNQPQHF | TRBJ1-5 | TRBV7-8
CASSDSLGQDGYTF | TRBJ1-2 | TRBV6-1
CASSLGLTVPGQPQHF | TRBJ1-5 | TRBV27
CASTAESSNYGYTF | TRBJ1-2 | TRBV19
CASSLQQGEVQPQHF | TRBJ1-5 | TRBV7-8
CASSLDRGEQFF | TRBJ2-1 | TRBV5-1
CASSFVQGEGGGTEAFF | TRBJ1-1 | TRBV5-1
CASSLAPNQPQHF | TRBJ1-5 | TRBV5-5
CASSEQGPGEQYF | TRBJ2-7 | TRBV25-1
CASSPEARRHEQYF | TRBJ2-7 | TRBV18
CASSTLQGTQETQYF | TRBJ2-5 | TRBV19
CASSPGHSVYGYTF | TRBJ1-2 | TRBV27
CASSYAGQGTDTQYF | TRBJ2-3 | TRBV6-5
CASSLPPQGEKLFF | TRBJ1-4 | TRBV7-9
CAAQGTNYGYTF | TRBJ1-2 | TRBV28